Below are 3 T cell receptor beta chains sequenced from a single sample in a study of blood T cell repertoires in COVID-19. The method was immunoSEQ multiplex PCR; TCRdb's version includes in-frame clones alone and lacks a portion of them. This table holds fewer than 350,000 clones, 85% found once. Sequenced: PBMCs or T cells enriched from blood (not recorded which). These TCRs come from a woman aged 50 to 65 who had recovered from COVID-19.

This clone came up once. CDR3 sequence: CASRRVELASYNEQFF. The CDR3 DNA follows: TGCGCCAGCAGGCGGGTTGAGCTTGCCTCCTACAATGAGCAGTTCTTC. The genes are TRBV5-1 and TRBJ2-1, with D perhaps matching TRBD2 (5 bases). The V end was cut by 5 bases, the J end by 0 bases, with 15 bases between. CDR3 length: 16 residues. Germline V gives CDR1 SGHRS, CDR2 YFSETQ.

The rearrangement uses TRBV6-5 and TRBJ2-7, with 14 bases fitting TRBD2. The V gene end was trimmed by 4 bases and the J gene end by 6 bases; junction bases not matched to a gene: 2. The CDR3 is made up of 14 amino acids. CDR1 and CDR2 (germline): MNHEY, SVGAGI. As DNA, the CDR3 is TGTGCCAGCAGTTGGGGGACTAGCGGGGGCGAGCAGTACTTC. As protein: CASSWGTSGGEQYF.

The CDR3 nucleotides are TGCGCCAGCAGCCCAGGGGGCGAAGATGGACAGCCCCAGCATTTT. Amino acids: CASSPGGEDGQPQHF. V gene TRBV5-1 combines with J gene TRBJ1-5, with TRBD1 matching over 8 bases. CDR1 is SGHRS and CDR2 is YFSETQ in the germline V gene. V lost 4 bases and J lost 7; bases outside the gene matches: 10. The CDR3 consists of 15 residues.